These 10 T cell receptor beta chains came from one sample sequenced in a study of vaccination and CD4 T cells after COVID-19. What these receptors recognize is not known. The Oncomine TCR Beta short-read assay sequenced DNA from cultured CD4+ T cells. A single record per CDR3 protein comes from TCRdb applying MiXCR to the PCR reads. The profile shows over 6,500 distinct CDR3 sequences, about 38% of them singletons. Treatment denoted: roughly 10-day PBMC culture with coronavirus spike peptide pools or control peptides (ViraFEST assay). Collection of the unexposed donor's CD4+ T cells took place before the COVID-19 pandemic (2011-2018). The sequencing input was CD4+ T cells from blood, cultured in vitro. The origin of the receptors is a human donor in good health.

The chain combines TRBV6-1 with TRBJ1-2; D might be TRBD1 (5 bases). The CDR3 consists of 15 residues. V was shortened by 6 bases and J by 0 bases, with 14 bases between the two germline ends. The germline gives CDR1 MNHNS, CDR2 SASEGT. DNA of the CDR3: TGTGCCAGCAGAAAAGGGGCTTTCGCTAACTATGGCTACACCTTC. Its translation: CASRKGAFANYGYTF.

The chain recombines TRBV7-2 with TRBJ1-2; D may be TRBD1 (5 bases). The CDR3 has 14 residues. Trimming cost V 1 base and J 7 bases, with 13 bases left between them. Germline V lookup: CDR1 SGHTA, CDR2 FQGNSA. The CDR3 loop reads CASSLVEGPLGYTF. The CDR3 DNA reads as TGTGCCAGCAGCTTAGTTGAGGGGCCCCTTGGCTACACCTTC.

V and J are TRBV6-5 and TRBJ2-1; 8 nucleotides match TRBD1. There are 13 residues in the CDR3. V dropped 2 bases and J dropped 10; count of bases not matched to a gene: 4. Germline loops: CDR1 MNHEY, CDR2 SVGAGI. In DNA, the CDR3 is TGTGCCAGCAGTTACGGACAGGGAACGGAGCAGTTCTTC. It specifies CASSYGQGTEQFF.

This clonotype was picked up one time. The rearrangement joins TRBV19 to TRBJ1-6; no definite D call. CDR1 LNHDA and CDR2 SQIVND come from the germline V gene (reference sequence). V dropped 2 bases and J dropped 0 bases, with 11 bases sitting between them. The CDR3 covers 17 residues. The CDR3, as DNA: TGTGCCAGTAGTATATTTGGCCAGAGCTCCTATAATTCACCCCTCCACTTT. It is translated as CASSIFGQSSYNSPLHF. Full variable domain (missing parts from reference TRBV19 and TRBJ1-6): DGGITQSPKYLFRKEGQNVTLSCEQNLNHDAMYWYRQDPGQGLRLIYYSQIVNDFQKGDIAEGYSVSREKKESFPLTVTSAQKNPTAFYLCASSIFGQSSYNSPLHFGNGTRLTVT.

The chain is built from TRBV15 and TRBJ2-3; 7 bases fit TRBD1. V shed 8 bases and J 0 bases; nucleotides not matched to a gene: 2. The CDR3 totals 13 residues. Germline lookup yields CDR1 LNHNV and CDR2 YYDKDF (reference sequence). In DNA, the CDR3 is TGTGCCACCGGGACAGCTAGCACAGATACGCAGTATTTT. Its protein product is CATGTASTDTQYF.

This CDR3 reads CAWSVQGGNSPLHF. The CDR3 region has the DNA TGTGCCTGGAGTGTACAAGGGGGTAATTCACCCCTCCACTTT. This chain uses TRBV30 with TRBJ1-6; a weak D match, TRBD1 (6 bases). Between the trimmed V and J ends, which lost 0 bases and 6 bases, there was a span of 9 bases. The CDR3 runs 14 residues. The germline V gene has CDR1 GTSNPN and CDR2 SVGIG (reference sequence).

A single count supports this clonotype. The CDR3 sequence: CASLPRRGDYEQYF. In DNA, the CDR3 is TGTGCCAGCCTCCCTAGGAGGGGAGACTACGAGCAGTACTTC. The rearrangement links TRBV6-1 to TRBJ2-7, with a weak D call TRBD2 (6 bases). V was trimmed by 8 bases and J by 3 bases, leaving 17 bases between them. Germline CDR1 is MNHNS and CDR2 is SASEGT. This CDR3 comprises 14 residues.

This clonotype showed up just once. This rearrangement joins TRBV20-1 to TRBJ1-1; maybe TRBD1 (5 bases). The germline CDR1 and CDR2 sequences are DFQATT and SNEGSKA (reference sequence). The CDR3 covers 14 residues. Trimming left V 6 bases short and J 6 bases short, with 20 bases between. The chain's CDR3 is CSAPRDFSKPEAFF. The CDR3 DNA is TGCAGTGCCCCCAGGGACTTCTCGAAGCCTGAAGCTTTCTTT.

This clonotype was counted a few times. The J gene is TRBJ1-2, the V gene TRBV7-2; D may be TRBD1 (5 bases). V lost 7 bases and J 4 bases, leaving 22 bases between the germline ends. CDR1 is SGHTA, CDR2 FQGNSA, per germline. CDR3 length: 16 amino acids. The CDR3 is CASNLPQEGRSYGYTF. Here the CDR3 DNA reads TGTGCCAGCAACCTACCTCAGGAGGGGCGAAGCTATGGCTACACCTTC. The variable domain in full, completed from reference TRBV7-2 and TRBJ1-2, reads GAGVSQSPSNKVTEKGKDVELRCDPISGHTALYWYRQSLGQGLEFLIYFQGNSAPDKSGLPSDRFSAERTGGSVSTLTIQRTQQEDSAVYLCASNLPQEGRSYGYTFGSGTRLTVV.

The rearrangement uses TRBV19 and TRBJ2-4, with 8 bases fitting TRBD1. This CDR3 comprises 13 residues. Trimming at V came to 6 bases and at J to 11 bases, leaving 9 bases not matched to a gene. Germline CDR1 is LNHDA and CDR2 is SQIVND (reference sequence). Written as DNA, the CDR3 is TGTGCCAGTAGCCCGACAGGGGAGGAGGTTCAGTACTTC. Its translation: CASSPTGEEVQYF.